These 16 T cell receptor beta chains were all obtained from the same sample, sequenced in a study of T-cell reconstitution after alpha-beta-depleted transplantation in children. Unique molecular identifiers tagged the TCRbeta library. TCRdb reanalysed the PCR reads using MiXCR and keeps one entry per CDR3 protein. The sample has 450,000 to 600,000 distinct CDR3 sequences, about 31% seen once. Sequenced here: PBMCs from the stem cell graft donor, sampled from the stem cell graft. These TCRs come from a human donor who donated a stem cell graft to a child with aplastic anemia.

This clonotype was found once. The V call is TRBV19, the J call TRBJ2-3, with TRBD1 matching over 11 bases. CDR1 is LNHDA and CDR2 is SQIVND in the germline V gene (reference sequence). The CDR3 has 15 residues. Trimming cost V 5 bases and J 4 bases; bases outside gene matches: 5. CDR3 in amino acids: CASSQGQGAPDTQYF. The CDR3 coding sequence is TGTGCCAGTAGTCAAGGACAGGGGGCTCCAGATACGCAGTATTTT.

The chain has TRBV12-3 or TRBV12-4 and TRBJ1-1; D might be TRBD1 (6 bases). CDR3 length: 13 residues. Trimming left V 7 bases short and J 0 bases short, with 9 bases between. The CDR3 here is CASMDSLNTEAFF. Written as DNA, the CDR3 is TGTGCCAGCATGGACAGCTTGAACACTGAAGCTTTCTTT.

Only one count was recorded for this clonotype. The chain uses TRBV19 and TRBJ2-3; D unresolved. The germline V gene encodes CDR1 LNHDA and CDR2 SQIVND (reference sequence). There are 14 residues in the CDR3. Between the trimmed V and J ends, which lost 4 bases and 5 bases, there was a span of 13 bases. CDR3 region: CASSNEPSGDTQYF. In DNA form, the CDR3 reads TGTGCCAGTAGTAATGAACCCTCGGGAGATACGCAGTATTTT. The complete variable domain, with remaining parts taken from reference TRBV19 and TRBJ2-3, reads DGGITQSPKYLFRKEGQNVTLSCEQNLNHDAMYWYRQDPGQGLRLIYYSQIVNDFQKGDIAEGYSVSREKKESFPLTVTSAQKNPTAFYLCASSNEPSGDTQYFGPGTRLTVL.

The CDR3 protein is CSARDPRGRDTEAFF. Written as DNA, the CDR3 is TGCAGTGCTAGAGATCCCAGGGGGCGCGACACTGAAGCTTTCTTT. The chain employs TRBV20-1 and TRBJ1-1, with 8 bases aligning to TRBD1. With V trimmed by 0 bases and J by 3 bases, 6 bases remained unmatched. The CDR3 totals 15 residues. Germline V lookup: CDR1 DFQATT, CDR2 SNEGSKA (reference sequence).

V and J are TRBV27 and TRBJ2-7; TRBD1 matches at 8 bases. From germline, CDR1 is MNHEY and CDR2 SMNVEV (reference sequence). V lost 6 bases to trimming and J lost 3 bases; unmatched junction nucleotides: 4. CDR3 length equals 13 residues. The CDR3 DNA reads as TGTGCCAGCAGACGGACAGGGAACTACGAGCAGTACTTC. Translated, it gives CASRRTGNYEQYF.

This chain joins TRBV7-2 and TRBJ2-1; 10 bases are a match to TRBD2. This CDR3 contains 17 residues. Germline V lookup: CDR1 SGHTA, CDR2 FQGNSA. Trimming took 2 bases from V and 0 from J; bases not matched to a gene: 4. CDR3 bases: TGTGCCAGCAGCTTAATCCCTAGCGGGAGCTCCTACAATGAGCAGTTCTTC. This gives the protein CASSLIPSGSSYNEQFF.

The chain is built from TRBV18 and TRBJ1-3; 12 nucleotides line up with TRBD1. V shed 8 bases, J shed 0 bases, and the junction held 8 bases outside the gene matches. The CDR3 contains 17 residues. Germline assignment: CDR1 KGHSH and CDR2 LQKENI. The CDR3 sequence is CASQPGQGAHSGNTIYF. CDR3 in DNA: TGTGCCAGCCAACCGGGACAGGGGGCGCACTCTGGAAACACCATATATTTT.

The chain combines TRBV12-3 or TRBV12-4 with TRBJ1-3; no reliable D call. The CDR3 has 14 residues. The V gene lost 4 bases and the J gene lost 3 bases, with 10 bases spanning the gap. The CDR3, as DNA: TGTGCCAGCAGTTGGCAGGTTCGTGGAAACACCATATATTTT. Its protein is CASSWQVRGNTIYF.

The rearrangement joins TRBV20-1 to TRBJ2-1; 8 bases map to TRBD2. The J segment lost 7 bases and the V segment lost 3 bases, leaving 8 bases of the junction unmatched. Germline lookup yields CDR1 DFQATT and CDR2 SNEGSKA (reference sequence). This CDR3 has 14 residues. CDR3 region: CSASGRVRRNEQFF. Written as DNA, the CDR3 is TGCAGTGCTAGCGGGAGGGTGAGGCGGAATGAGCAGTTCTTC.

The V gene is TRBV19, the J gene TRBJ1-1, with D tentatively TRBD1 (5 bases). The CDR3 loop spans 14 amino acids. V lost 5 bases, J lost 2 bases, and 12 bases lay in between. Germline CDR1 LNHDA, CDR2 SQIVND (reference sequence). The CDR3 loop reads CASSETGRNTEAFF. The DNA for the CDR3 is TGTGCCAGTAGTGAGACGGGGCGCAACACTGAAGCTTTCTTT. Full variable domain (missing parts from reference TRBV19 and TRBJ1-1): DGGITQSPKYLFRKEGQNVTLSCEQNLNHDAMYWYRQDPGQGLRLIYYSQIVNDFQKGDIAEGYSVSREKKESFPLTVTSAQKNPTAFYLCASSETGRNTEAFFGQGTRLTVV.

CDR3 nucleotides: TGCGCCAGCAGCTGGAGCGGGAGACTCGATGAGCAGTTCTTC. It codes for CASSWSGRLDEQFF. This chain joins TRBV5-1 and TRBJ2-1, with 8 bases lining up with TRBD2. The CDR3 covers 14 residues. Germline loops: CDR1 SGHRS, CDR2 YFSETQ. The trim removed 3 bases at V and 8 bases at J, leaving 7 bases unmatched.

The V call is TRBV7-8, the J call TRBJ2-1, with 10 bases identical to TRBD1. Germline V lookup: CDR1 SGHVS, CDR2 FQNEAQ. CDR3 length: 15 amino acids. V was clipped by 8 bases and J by 6 bases; unmatched bases: 10. The CDR3 loop reads CASGKPGQGFNEQFF. The CDR3 DNA reads TGTGCCAGCGGCAAACCGGGACAGGGGTTCAATGAGCAGTTCTTC.

This sequence joins TRBV5-6 and TRBJ2-5; 11 bases match TRBD2. The CDR3 is 17 amino acids. V lost 1 base and J lost 4; bases outside the gene matches: 9. The germline V gene encodes CDR1 SGHDT and CDR2 YYEEEE. The DNA for the CDR3 is TGTGCCAGCAGCTTGTTGGTTACGACTAGCGGGATAGAGACCCAGTACTTC. Translated: CASSLLVTTSGIETQYF.

This chain joins TRBV6-5 and TRBJ2-5; tentatively, D is TRBD2 (5 bases). The CDR3 runs 15 residues. The V gene's germline CDR1 is MNHEY and CDR2 SVGAGI. The V end was cut by 4 bases, the J end by 0 bases, with 12 bases between. The CDR3 spells CASSWRLGDQETQYF. The CDR3 nucleotides read TGTGCCAGCAGTTGGCGGTTGGGAGACCAAGAGACCCAGTACTTC.

This clonotype was recorded a few times. This chain joins TRBV29-1 and TRBJ1-4; D unclear. The CDR3 contains 12 residues. Between the trimmed V and J ends, which lost 3 bases and 3 bases, there was a span of 5 bases. Germline-derived CDR1 and CDR2 are SQVTM and ANQGSEA. CDR3 nucleotides: TGCAGCGTTGACCAGGCTAATGAAAAACTGTTTTTT. This codes for CSVDQANEKLFF.

The chain carries TRBV6-2 or TRBV6-3 and TRBJ2-7; 10 bases fit TRBD2. Per germline, CDR1 MNHEY and CDR2 SVGEGT. The CDR3 loop spans 17 amino acids. The V segment lost 7 bases and the J segment 0 bases; nucleotides outside the gene matches: 12. The CDR3 DNA is TGTGCCAGCACCATAGGGTCACTAGCGGGACTCTCCTACGAGCAGTACTTC. Its translation: CASTIGSLAGLSYEQYF.